This T cell receptor (beta chain) comes out of a study of T cells in Graves' hyperthyroidism and ophthalmopathy. Amplification yielded TCR beta CDR3 regions, with RNA transcripts as the source. When the TCR CDR3 underwent first-round RT-PCR, the HTBI primer set was used. TCRdb passed the multiplex PCR reads through MiXCR, listing each CDR3 protein once. The sample yields about 710,000 distinct CDR3 sequences, roughly 17% seen once. The source is a man aged 18-30 years with Graves' hyperthyroidism. Material: blood.

Here the CDR3 DNA reads TGCGCCAGCAGCTTCGACAGGAGAGTGTACGAGCAGTACTTC. Translation: CASSFDRRVYEQYF. The rearrangement uses TRBV5-1 and TRBJ2-7; D perhaps matches TRBD1 (6 bases). The CDR3 runs 14 residues. Germline loops: CDR1 SGHRS, CDR2 YFSETQ. V was shortened by 2 bases and J by 4 bases, with 13 bases between the two germline ends. The full variable domain, its missing parts supplied by reference TRBV5-1 and TRBJ2-7, is KAGVTQTPRYLIKTRGQQVTLSCSPISGHRSVSWYQQTPGQGLQFLFEYFSETQRNKGNFPGRFSGRQFSNSRSEMNVSTLELGDSALYLCASSFDRRVYEQYFGPGTRLTVT.